This T cell receptor beta chain is from a study of cytomegalovirus exposure and HLA in healthy donors. Across the whole study: From HLA-typed donors, an early data release held about 92 million unique TCRs. Study-wide results and caveats: There were several of the most significant clusters that appeared linked to common viral pathogens in a later analysis. A link between a missense DCLRE1C variant and TCR beta V- and J-gene trimming emerged from a later analysis.

As regards this clone: Antigen unknown.

CDR1 is MDHEN, CDR2 SYDVKM, per germline. Unmatched junction bases numbered 2, after V lost 7 bases and J lost 1 base. The CDR3 contains 13 residues. This PCR relied on a set of 60 Vbeta primers and 13 Jbeta primers. Some clones are missing from TCRdb's copy, which holds only in-frame ones; the method was immunoSEQ multiplex PCR. The data hold roughly 110,000 clones, with approximately 85% observed a single time. Each donor's status was that of a healthy bone marrow donor. This chain joins TRBV28 and TRBJ2-3; TRBD2 agrees at 7 bases. Sequences were obtained from PBMCs. The sequence derives from a man aged 50-59 years in good health and CMV-seronegative. This CDR3 reads CASTTSGTDTQYF. As DNA, the CDR3 is TGTGCCAGCACAACTAGCGGCACAGATACGCAGTATTTT.